The 27 T cell receptor beta chains in this list originate from one sample, sequenced in a study of control samples from healthy donors and cancer patients (dated by TCRdb to the early 2020s). Receptors were amplified or captured by the immunoSEQ multiplex PCR assay. TCRdb holds this immuneACCESS table with in-frame rearrangements only. Some clones are missing; in checked studies, unresolved V genes explain under half, and the rest has no known cause. The sample data list around 100,000 clones, and roughly nine tenths of these were observed just once. Together, the top ten hold over 15% of the sample. Sequencing was carried out using blood. Receptors were obtained from a woman between 45 and 65 years old in good health.

The chain is built from TRBV14 and TRBJ1-6, with D unresolved. Looked up from germline, CDR1 is SGHDN and CDR2 is FVKESK. The V end was cut by 1 base, the J end by 10 bases, with 8 bases between. This CDR3 is built from 13 residues. The DNA for the CDR3 is TGTGCCAGCAGCCAAGCATTCGACTCACCCCTCCACTTT. It yields the protein CASSQAFDSPLHF.

CDR3: CATNLPGRNTGELFF. CDR3 DNA sequence: TGTGCCACCAACCTTCCAGGGAGGAACACCGGGGAGCTGTTTTTT. The gene calls are TRBV28 and TRBJ2-2; D is tentatively TRBD1 or TRBD2 (5 bases each). V was clipped by 10 bases and J by 1 base, with 16 bases between them. Germline V gene data show CDR1 as MDHEN and CDR2 as SYDVKM. There are 15 residues in the CDR3.

This chain uses TRBV4-3 with TRBJ2-1, with 8 bases matching TRBD2. CDR3 length: 16 amino acids. With 1 base clipped from V and 9 bases from J, the junction kept 11 bases outside the gene matches. Germline V CDR1 and CDR2: LGHNA, YSLEER. The CDR3 region has the DNA TGCGCCAGCAGCCAAGGTCGGCGGGAGGAGGCTGGTGAGCAGTTCTTC. This sequence encodes CASSQGRREEAGEQFF.

The chain carries TRBV2 and TRBJ2-5; 7 bases fit TRBD2. This CDR3 spans 15 amino acids. The germline CDR1 and CDR2 sequences are SNHLY and FYNNEI. J gave up 2 bases and V 2 bases, and 5 bases lay outside the gene matches. CDR3 sequence: CASSENRGGQETQYF. For the CDR3, the DNA is TGTGCCAGCAGTGAAAATCGGGGAGGGCAAGAGACCCAGTACTTC.

The rearrangement uses TRBV29-1 and TRBJ2-5, with TRBD2 as a possible D gene (6 bases). The ends were cut back, 6 bases at V and 4 bases at J, with 18 bases in the middle. CDR3 size: 14 residues. Germline loops: CDR1 SQVTM, CDR2 ANQGSEA. The CDR3 region has the DNA TGCAGCGTGGATCCGGGACTCGCGTCAGAGACCCAGTACTTC. Its translation: CSVDPGLASETQYF.

The rearrangement uses TRBV7-9 and TRBJ2-7; D possibly corresponds to TRBD2 (6 bases). The ends were cut back, 2 bases at V and 1 base at J, with 9 bases in the middle. The CDR3 has 14 amino acids. CDR1 is SEHNR and CDR2 is FQNEAQ in the germline V gene (reference sequence). CDR3 residues: CASSLRGNSYEQYF. In nucleotides, the CDR3 is TGTGCCAGCAGCTTACGCGGGAATTCCTACGAGCAGTACTTC.

The V gene is TRBV4-1, the J gene TRBJ2-3; possibly TRBD2 for D (5 bases). V lost 5 bases and J 3 bases, leaving 15 bases between the germline ends. This CDR3 region has 15 residues. Germline CDR1 is MGHRA and CDR2 is YSYEKL. CDR3 protein: CASSEYSPGTDTQYF. Here the CDR3 DNA reads TGCGCCAGCAGCGAGTACTCCCCGGGGACAGATACGCAGTATTTT.

The chain joins TRBV5-1 to TRBJ2-3; D remains ambiguous. The CDR3 contains 14 residues. Per germline, CDR1 SGHRS and CDR2 YFSETQ. The V end was cut by 0 bases, the J end by 6 bases, with 11 bases between. Written as DNA, the CDR3 is TGCGCCAGCAGCTTGGAAGGGCGTGGGGATACGCAGTATTTT. It encodes CASSLEGRGDTQYF.

This chain connects TRBV27 to TRBJ1-2; D not resolved. The CDR3 loop spans 13 amino acids. Germline values: CDR1 MNHEY, CDR2 SMNVEV (reference sequence). V gave up 3 bases and J gave up 4 bases, with 9 bases separating them. The CDR3 is CASSLATSYGYTF. Written as DNA, the CDR3 is TGTGCCAGCAGTTTGGCCACCTCCTATGGCTACACCTTC.

The chain has TRBV3-1 (or the pseudogene TRBV3-2) and TRBJ2-7, with a possible D match to TRBD2 (6 bases). The V and J ends lost 7 bases and 3 bases respectively, with 19 bases between them. CDR3 length: 15 amino acids. Germline V lookup: CDR1 LGHDT, CDR2 YNNKEL (reference sequence). As DNA, the CDR3 is TGTGCCAGCACCCTCGGGGCGGGGATCCGCTACGAGCAGTACTTC. This translates into CASTLGAGIRYEQYF.

The chain combines TRBV2 with TRBJ1-2, with D possibly TRBD1 on 6 matching bases. The CDR3 runs 13 residues. Germline loops: CDR1 SNHLY, CDR2 FYNNEI. V gave up 11 bases and J gave up 6 bases, with 19 bases separating them. The CDR3 sequence is CAGRDTLGHGYTF. The CDR3 nucleotides are TGTGCCGGACGGGACACACTCGGGCATGGCTACACCTTC.

For this clone: Distinct nucleotide sequences in the sample also encode this CDR3. V and J are TRBV6-2 or TRBV6-3 and TRBJ2-2, with 9 nucleotides matching TRBD2. From germline, CDR1 is MNHEY and CDR2 SVGEGT. The CDR3 consists of 14 residues. Trimming cost V 5 bases and J 5 bases; bases outside gene matches: 3. As DNA, the CDR3 is TGTGCCAGCAGTCGACTAGCGGATACCGGGGAGCTGTTTTTT. The encoded protein is CASSRLADTGELFF.

This clone was detected a few times. This chain connects TRBV11-2 to TRBJ1-3; D not resolved. The V gene lost 1 base and the J gene lost 7 bases, with 2 bases spanning the gap. This CDR3 has 11 residues. Per germline, CDR1 SGHAT and CDR2 FQNNGV. CDR3 sequence reads: CASSLGNTIYF. As DNA, the CDR3 is TGTGCCAGCAGCTTAGGGAACACCATATATTTT.

The chain recombines TRBV6-5 with TRBJ2-3; TRBD1 matches at 9 bases. CDR3 length: 13 residues. Trimming took 5 bases from V and 4 from J; bases not matched to a gene: 1. Looked up from germline, CDR1 is MNHEY and CDR2 is SVGAGI. The CDR3 region has the DNA TGTGCCAGCAGTAGACAGGGGGCAGATACGCAGTATTTT. The encoded protein is CASSRQGADTQYF.

CDR3 sequence: CASSIAFPGNTQYF. The CDR3 DNA is TGTGCCAGTAGTATAGCGTTCCCCGGGAATACGCAGTATTTT. This sequence joins TRBV19 and TRBJ2-3; TRBD2 is a possible D gene (5 bases). The CDR3 totals 14 residues. Trimming stripped 1 base from V and 7 bases from J, with 12 bases between. From germline, CDR1 is LNHDA and CDR2 SQIVND (reference sequence).

The CDR3 DNA sequence: TGTGCCAGTAGAACAGGGGAAACTGAAGCTTTCTTT. Encoded protein: CASRTGETEAFF. The rearrangement links TRBV19 to TRBJ1-1; 7 bases line up with TRBD1. Germline V gives CDR1 LNHDA, CDR2 SQIVND (reference sequence). CDR3 length: 12 amino acids. After removal of 6 bases from V and 5 bases from J, the junction contained 3 bases not matched to a gene.

The V gene is TRBV6-5, the J gene TRBJ1-1; TRBD1 agrees at 8 bases. CDR3 size: 13 residues. Germline V gene lookup returns CDR1 MNHEY and CDR2 SVGAGI. J was trimmed by 3 bases and V by 5 bases; bases with no gene match: 2. In nucleotides, the CDR3 is TGTGCCAGCAGTAAGACAGGGGACACTGAAGCTTTCTTT. Amino acids: CASSKTGDTEAFF.

The V call is TRBV14, the J call TRBJ1-1; 9 bases fit TRBD1. Germline CDR1 and CDR2: SGHDN and FVKESK. The V gene end was trimmed by 8 bases and the J gene end by 11 bases; junction bases not matched to a gene: 9. This CDR3 region has 12 residues. CDR3 nucleotides: TGTGCCAGCCAAGGGACAGGGTATCACGCTTTCTTT. It translates to CASQGTGYHAFF.

V usage is TRBV5-4 and J usage is TRBJ2-7; 13 bases line up with TRBD2. Unmatched junction bases numbered 16, after V lost 1 base and J lost 3 bases. Germline-derived CDR1 and CDR2 are SGHNT and YYREEE (reference sequence). The CDR3 spans 20 residues. DNA for the CDR3: TGTGCCAGCAGCTTGCCAACTCCGACTAGCGGGGGGCAAATCTACTACGAGCAGTACTTC. It is translated as CASSLPTPTSGGQIYYEQYF. Looking up the rest from reference TRBV5-4 and TRBJ2-7 gives the full variable domain: ETGVTQSPTHLIKTRGQQVTLRCSSQSGHNTVSWYQQALGQGPQFIFQYYREEENGRGNFPPRFSGLQFPNYSSELNVNALELDDSALYLCASSLPTPTSGGQIYYEQYFGPGTRLTVT.

V gene TRBV12-3 or TRBV12-4 combines with J gene TRBJ2-3; D is uncertain. The V end was cut by 2 bases, the J end by 6 bases, with 3 bases between. CDR3 length: 11 amino acids. The CDR3 loop reads CASSLLDTQYF. CDR3 sequence (DNA): TGTGCCAGCAGTTTATTGGATACGCAGTATTTT.

Of note for this clone: The junction departs from the called germline gene at one end, perhaps through a read error. This sequence joins TRBV18 and TRBJ2-3; 10 bases align to TRBD1. The germline gives CDR1 KGHSH, CDR2 LQKENI. This CDR3 has 16 residues. CDR3 in DNA: TGTGCCAGCTCGCCACACCGGGACAGGGGCTCAGATACGCAGTATTTT. This encodes CASSPHRDRGSDTQYF.

CDR3 amino acids: CASSLPPLLAGVKTQYF. The CDR3, as DNA: TGTGCCAGCAGTCTACCGCCCCTACTAGCGGGGGTAAAGACCCAGTACTTC. The rearrangement joins TRBV6-2 or TRBV6-3 to TRBJ2-5; 11 bases are a match to TRBD2. V lost 5 bases and J lost 6; bases outside the gene matches: 14. Germline V gene sequence: CDR1 MNHEY, CDR2 SVGEGT. CDR3 length equals 17 residues.

The genes are TRBV6-5 and TRBJ2-3; 9 nucleotides align to TRBD2. The junction had 5 bases not matched to a gene; V was cut back by 4 bases and J by 0 bases. The CDR3 extends over 16 amino acids. Germline CDR1 MNHEY, CDR2 SVGAGI. CDR3 loop: CASSWTSASSTDTQYF. DNA for the CDR3: TGTGCCAGCAGTTGGACTAGCGCGTCTAGCACAGATACGCAGTATTTT.

The V gene is TRBV6-2 or TRBV6-3, the J gene TRBJ1-1; a possible D gene is TRBD1 (6 bases). Between the trimmed V and J ends, which lost 2 bases and 10 bases, there was a span of 14 bases. There are 13 residues in the CDR3. Per germline, CDR1 MNHEY and CDR2 SVGEGT. The CDR3 region is CASSYVGGLRAFF. CDR3 in DNA: TGTGCCAGCAGTTACGTTGGGGGCTTGAGAGCTTTCTTT.

The V and J genes are TRBV19 and TRBJ2-3, with TRBD2 matching over 10 bases. The germline CDR1 and CDR2 sequences are LNHDA and SQIVND (reference sequence). Trimming cost V 4 bases and J 1 base; bases outside gene matches: 5. The CDR3 is 16 amino acids. CDR3 loop: CASSTSGSTGTDTQYF. For the CDR3, the DNA is TGTGCCAGTAGTACTAGCGGGAGCACCGGCACAGATACGCAGTATTTT.

This rearrangement joins TRBV6-1 to TRBJ1-5; no reliable D call. This CDR3 comprises 16 residues. V lost 1 base to trimming and J lost 2 bases, with 12 bases between them. Germline V CDR1 and CDR2: MNHNS, SASEGT. The chain's CDR3 is CASSEGGGLGNQPQHF. In nucleotides, the CDR3 is TGTGCCAGCAGTGAAGGAGGCGGACTGGGCAATCAGCCCCAGCATTTT.

The chain carries TRBV12-3 or TRBV12-4 and TRBJ2-5; D gene ambiguous. The CDR3 is made up of 11 amino acids. Trimming removed 3 bases at V and 5 bases at J, with 4 bases between. Written as DNA, the CDR3 is TGTGCCAGCAGTTTGACGGAGACCCAGTACTTC. This translates into CASSLTETQYF.